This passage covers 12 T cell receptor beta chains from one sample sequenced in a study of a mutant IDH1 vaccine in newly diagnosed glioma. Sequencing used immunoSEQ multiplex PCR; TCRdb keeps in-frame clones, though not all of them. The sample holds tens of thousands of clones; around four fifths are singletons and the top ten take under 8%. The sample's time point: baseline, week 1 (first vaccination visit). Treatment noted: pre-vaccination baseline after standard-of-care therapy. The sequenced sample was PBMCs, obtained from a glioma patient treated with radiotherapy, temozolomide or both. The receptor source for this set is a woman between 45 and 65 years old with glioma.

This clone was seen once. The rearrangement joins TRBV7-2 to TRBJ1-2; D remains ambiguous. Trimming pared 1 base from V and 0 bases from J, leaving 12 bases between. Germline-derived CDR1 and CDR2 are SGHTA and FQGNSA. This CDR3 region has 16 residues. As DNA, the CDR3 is TGTGCCAGCAGCTTAGTCTTCGGGGTAGCTAACTATGGCTACACCTTC. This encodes CASSLVFGVANYGYTF.

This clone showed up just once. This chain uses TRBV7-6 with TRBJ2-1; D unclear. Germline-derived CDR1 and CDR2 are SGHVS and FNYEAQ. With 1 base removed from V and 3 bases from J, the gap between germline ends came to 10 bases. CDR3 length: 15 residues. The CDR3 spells CASSLVHGDYNEQFF. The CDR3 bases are TGTGCCAGCAGCTTAGTTCACGGCGACTACAATGAGCAGTTCTTC.

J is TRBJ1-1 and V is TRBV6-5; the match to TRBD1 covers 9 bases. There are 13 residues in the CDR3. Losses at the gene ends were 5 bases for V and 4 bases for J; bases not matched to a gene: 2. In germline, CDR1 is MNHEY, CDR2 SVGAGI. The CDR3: CASSGGQGTEAFF. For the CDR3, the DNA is TGTGCCAGCAGTGGGGGACAGGGCACTGAAGCTTTCTTT.

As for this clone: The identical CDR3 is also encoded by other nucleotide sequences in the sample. The DNA of the CDR3 is TGTGCCAGCAGCTTAAGACAGGGTAATGAAAAACTGTTTTTT. Encoded protein: CASSLRQGNEKLFF. The rearrangement links TRBV7-9 to TRBJ1-4, with 7 nucleotides matching TRBD1. The CDR3 has 14 residues. The germline CDR1 and CDR2 sequences are SEHNR and FQNEAQ (reference sequence). Unmatched junction bases numbered 1, after V lost 2 bases and J lost 4 bases.

In DNA, the CDR3 is TGTGCCAGCAGCTTCTTGGTTTACGGGGAGCTGTTTTTT. Protein: CASSFLVYGELFF. The chain couples TRBV11-2 to TRBJ2-2; D call uncertain. The V gene lost 3 bases and the J gene lost 7 bases, with 9 bases spanning the gap. The CDR3 is 13 amino acids. Per germline, CDR1 SGHAT and CDR2 FQNNGV.

The CDR3 nucleotides are TGTGCCAGCATTAGTAGCGGTACAGATACGCAGTATTTT. Residues: CASISSGTDTQYF. The chain carries TRBV6-6 and TRBJ2-3, with D maybe TRBD2 (6 bases). Germline assignment: CDR1 MNHNY and CDR2 SVGAGI (reference sequence). This CDR3 comprises 13 residues. V gave up 7 bases and J gave up 3 bases, with 11 bases separating them.

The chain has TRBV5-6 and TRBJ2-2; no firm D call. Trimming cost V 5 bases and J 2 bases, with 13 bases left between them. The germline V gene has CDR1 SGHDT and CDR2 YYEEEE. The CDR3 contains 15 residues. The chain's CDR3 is CASSRRALNTGELFF. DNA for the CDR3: TGTGCCAGCAGTCGTAGGGCCCTCAACACCGGGGAGCTGTTTTTT.

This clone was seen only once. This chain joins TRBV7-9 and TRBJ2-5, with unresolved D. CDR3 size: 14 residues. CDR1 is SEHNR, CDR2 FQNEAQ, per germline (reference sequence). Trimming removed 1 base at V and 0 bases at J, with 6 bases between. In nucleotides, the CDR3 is TGTGCCAGCAGCTTAGACCTGTACCAAGAGACCCAGTACTTC. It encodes CASSLDLYQETQYF. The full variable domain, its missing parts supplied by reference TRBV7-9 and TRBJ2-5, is DTGVSQNPRHKITKRGQNVTFRCDPISEHNRLYWYRQTLGQGPEFLTYFQNEAQLEKSRLLSDRFSAERPKGSFSTLEIQRTEQGDSAMYLCASSLDLYQETQYFGPGTRLLVL.

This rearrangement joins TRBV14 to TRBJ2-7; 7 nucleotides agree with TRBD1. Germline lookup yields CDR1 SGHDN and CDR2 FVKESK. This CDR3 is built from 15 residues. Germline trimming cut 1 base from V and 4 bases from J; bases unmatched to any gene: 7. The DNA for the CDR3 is TGTGCCAGCAGCCAAGTCCACGACAGGGTATACGAGCAGTACTTC. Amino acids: CASSQVHDRVYEQYF.

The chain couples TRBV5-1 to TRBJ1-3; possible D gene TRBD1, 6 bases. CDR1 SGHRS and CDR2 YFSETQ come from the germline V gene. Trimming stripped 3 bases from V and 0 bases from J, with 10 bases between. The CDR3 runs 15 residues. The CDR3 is CASSYDRNSGNTIYF. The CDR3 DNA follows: TGCGCCAGCAGCTACGACAGGAACTCTGGAAACACCATATATTTT.

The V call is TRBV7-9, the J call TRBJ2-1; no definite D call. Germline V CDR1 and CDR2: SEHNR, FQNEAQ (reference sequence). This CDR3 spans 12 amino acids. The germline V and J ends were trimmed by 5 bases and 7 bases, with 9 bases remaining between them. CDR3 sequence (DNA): TGTGCCAGCAGCCTGAATGCAAATGAGCAGTTCTTC. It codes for CASSLNANEQFF.

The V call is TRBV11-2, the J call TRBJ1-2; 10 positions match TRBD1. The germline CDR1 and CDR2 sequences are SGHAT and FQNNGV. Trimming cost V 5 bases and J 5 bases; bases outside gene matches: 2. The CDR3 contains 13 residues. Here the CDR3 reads CASSPGQGYGYTF. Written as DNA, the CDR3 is TGTGCCAGCAGCCCGGGACAGGGGTATGGCTACACCTTC.